A selection of T cell receptor beta chains follows, all from one sample in a study of T cell responses to AZD1222 COVID-19 vaccine. The table came from immunoSEQ multiplex PCR; TCRdb's copy has only in-frame clones and leaves some out. This table has 110,000 or so clones, 70% to 90% appearing once. This specimen consisted of peripheral blood, obtained 28 days after the second AZD1222 dose. The source is an adult who received the AZD1222 COVID-19 vaccine. Both conserved end residues are part of each CDR3. D genes are given only for firm matches. Size tells how often a clone was seen (once, few, many) or the class of an expanded clone, and some rows leave it out.

clone_size,j_call,v_call,d_call,cdr3_nt,cdr3_aa
-,TRBJ2-1,TRBV19,-,TGTGCCAGTAGTACCGGGGCTTATGAGCAGTTCTTC,CASSTGAYEQFF
-,TRBJ1-5,TRBV27,-,TGTGCCAGCAGTCCGGAGTGGGGGCCCCAGCATTTT,CASSPEWGPQHF
-,TRBJ1-2,TRBV10-3,TRBD1,TGTGCCATCAGTGACAGTCAGGGGGCGGTGCGGGGCTACACCTTC,CAISDSQGAVRGYTF
-,TRBJ1-1,TRBV5-4,-,TGTGCCAGCAGCCCATCAGCGGGGACGAACACTGAAGCTTTCTTT,CASSPSAGTNTEAFF
-,TRBJ2-5,TRBV11-3,-,TGTGCCAGCAGCTTATACGGGGTCGGGACCCAGTACTTC,CASSLYGVGTQYF
-,TRBJ1-6,TRBV7-2,-,TGTGCCAGCAGCTTAGATCCGCAGGTGGGGTCACCCCTCCACTTT,CASSLDPQVGSPLHF
-,TRBJ2-3,TRBV9,-,TGTGCCAGCAGCGTGGAATCAGATACGCAGTATTTT,CASSVESDTQYF
-,TRBJ1-5,TRBV7-9,-,TGTGCCAGCAGGGCGGAGGGTAGCAATCAGCCCCAGCATTTT,CASRAEGSNQPQHF
-,TRBJ2-2,TRBV19,TRBD1,TGTGCCAGTGACTCGGGACAGGGAACCACCATGATCACCGGGGAGCTGTTTTTT,CASDSGQGTTMITGELFF
-,TRBJ2-3,TRBV4-2,-,TGTGCCAGCAGCCAAGATGTGACAGGTGACACAGATACGCAGTATTTT,CASSQDVTGDTDTQYF
once,TRBJ1-5,TRBV6-5,TRBD1,TGTGCCAGCAGATCAGGGGGGGACAGGTATCAGCCCCAGCATTTT,CASRSGGDRYQPQHF
-,TRBJ2-3,TRBV11-2,TRBD2,TGTGCCAGCAGCCGTGGACTAGCGGGGGGGCCCGGGACAGATACGCAGTATTTT,CASSRGLAGGPGTDTQYF
-,TRBJ2-7,TRBV5-4,TRBD2,TGTGCCAGCAGTAGAGAGCGGGGGGAATACGAGCAGTACTTC,CASSRERGEYEQYF
-,TRBJ2-7,TRBV4-1,TRBD1,TGCGCCAGCAGCCAAGAACTCACAGGGGTCCGCGAGCAGTACTTC,CASSQELTGVREQYF
-,TRBJ2-5,TRBV4-3,-,TGCGCCAGCAGCCAAGGAATTGCGCAACAAGAGACCCAGTACTTC,CASSQGIAQQETQYF
-,TRBJ2-5,TRBV11-3,TRBD1,TGTGCCAGCAGCTTAGGTTCTACAGGGGGCGGTGAGACCCAGTACTTC,CASSLGSTGGGETQYF
-,TRBJ2-5,TRBV9,-,TGTGCCAGCAGCCCCCCCTACCAAGAGACCCAGTACTTC,CASSPPYQETQYF
-,TRBJ2-7,TRBV4-2,TRBD1,TGTGCCAGCAGCCAAGATCAAGGGGACAGAGGCTACGAGCAGTACTTC,CASSQDQGDRGYEQYF
-,TRBJ2-3,TRBV27,-,TGTGCCAGCAGTGATAACGGGAGCACAGATACGCAGTATTTT,CASSDNGSTDTQYF
-,TRBJ2-4,TRBV28,TRBD2,TGTGCCAGCAGTTTTCCCGGACTAGCGGGATTAGCCAAAAACATTCAGTACTTC,CASSFPGLAGLAKNIQYF
-,TRBJ2-1,TRBV5-4,TRBD2,TGTGCCAGCAGCTTCCCCTCCCTAGCGGGAGGCAATGAGCAGTTCTTC,CASSFPSLAGGNEQFF
-,TRBJ1-1,TRBV18,-,TGTGCCAGCTCACTCCGAGTCTCTGAAGCTTTCTTT,CASSLRVSEAFF
-,TRBJ1-3,TRBV7-2,-,TGTGCCAGCAGCTTATACCCCGGGGGCGCCTCTGGAAACACCATATATTTT,CASSLYPGGASGNTIYF
once,TRBJ1-2,TRBV20-1,-,TGCAGTGCTAGTCCGCGGGAAGGTGGCTACACCTTC,CSASPREGGYTF
-,TRBJ1-4,TRBV27,TRBD1,TGTGCCAGCAGCCGACAGGGATTATCCAATGAAAAACTGTTTTTT,CASSRQGLSNEKLFF
-,TRBJ2-7,TRBV6-5,-,TGTGCCAGCATGGCAGCCGAATACGAGCAGTACTTC,CASMAAEYEQYF
-,TRBJ2-5,TRBV5-1,-,TGCGCCAGCAGCCACCAAGAGACCCAGTACTTC,CASSHQETQYF
-,TRBJ2-1,TRBV10-3,TRBD1,TGTGCCATCAGGAAACAGGGGGACGAGCAGTTCTTC,CAIRKQGDEQFF
-,TRBJ1-5,TRBV29-1,TRBD1,TGCAGCGTAATAACAGCCGGGACAGGTGATCAGCCCCAGCATTTT,CSVITAGTGDQPQHF
-,TRBJ1-5,TRBV7-2,-,TGTGCCAGCAGCTCAGATCGGACAGACAAGCCTAGCAATCAGCCCCAGCATTTT,CASSSDRTDKPSNQPQHF
-,TRBJ2-2,TRBV6-5,-,TGTGCCAGCAGTTACGTCACCGGGGAGCTGTTTTTT,CASSYVTGELFF
-,TRBJ2-7,TRBV9,TRBD1,TGTGCCAGCAGCCCGGGGACAGGGGTGTCCTCCTACGAGCAGTACTTC,CASSPGTGVSSYEQYF
-,TRBJ1-2,TRBV12-5,-,TGTGCTAGTGGTTTGGGGACAGTTAACTATGGCTACACCTTC,CASGLGTVNYGYTF